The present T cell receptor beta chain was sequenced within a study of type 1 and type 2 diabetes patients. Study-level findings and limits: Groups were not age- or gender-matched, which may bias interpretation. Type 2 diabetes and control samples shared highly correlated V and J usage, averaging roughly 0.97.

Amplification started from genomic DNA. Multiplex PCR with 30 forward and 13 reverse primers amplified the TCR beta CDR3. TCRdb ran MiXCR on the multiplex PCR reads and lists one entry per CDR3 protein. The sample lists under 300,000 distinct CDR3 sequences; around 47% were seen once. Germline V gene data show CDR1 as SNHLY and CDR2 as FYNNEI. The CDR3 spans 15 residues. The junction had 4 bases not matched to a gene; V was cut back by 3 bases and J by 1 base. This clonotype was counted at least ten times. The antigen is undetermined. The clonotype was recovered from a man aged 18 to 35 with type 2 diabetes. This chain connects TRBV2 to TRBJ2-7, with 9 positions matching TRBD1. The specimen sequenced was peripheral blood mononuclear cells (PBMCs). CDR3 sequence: CASSDWDRESYEQYF. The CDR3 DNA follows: TGTGCCAGCAGTGACTGGGACAGGGAGTCCTACGAGCAGTACTTC. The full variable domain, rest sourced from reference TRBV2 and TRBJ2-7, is EPEVTQTPSHQVTQMGQEVILRCVPISNHLYFYWYRQILGQKVEFLVSFYNNEISEKSEIFDDQFSVERPDGSNFTLKIRSTKLEDSAMYFCASSDWDRESYEQYFGPGTRLTVT.